The clone carrying this T cell receptor (beta chain) occurred many times. The antigen is unknown. Regions amplified from RNA transcripts were the TCR beta CDR3 regions. With the HTBI primer set, the TCR CDR3 went through a first round of RT-PCR. TCRdb redid the calling of the multiplex PCR reads with MiXCR, one entry per CDR3 protein. Among 620,000 or so distinct CDR3 sequences listed, roughly 15% were seen once. This sample is drawn from a study of T cells in Graves' hyperthyroidism and ophthalmopathy. Study observations and caveats: The model predicted ophthalmopathy a median approximately six months before onset. Most clonotypes that expanded in the thyroid above 0.001 also showed up in blood.

At least 3 on the Clinical Activity Score was recorded for ophthalmopathy patients, who also had NOSPECS grade at least 4 and duration under 3 months. Uncontrolled infection, other autoimmune disease, pregnancy or lactation disqualified patients from enrolment. This receptor was obtained from a woman between 50 and 59 years old with Graves' ophthalmopathy. The sequencing input was blood.

The CDR3 reads CASSLDGVSNTEAFF. The CDR3 region has the DNA TGTGCCAGCAGCTTAGACGGAGTTTCGAACACTGAAGCTTTCTTT. This chain uses TRBV7-2 with TRBJ1-1; D unresolved. Between the trimmed V and J ends, which lost 1 base and 1 base, there was a span of 10 bases. CDR3 length: 15 amino acids. The germline V gene has CDR1 SGHTA and CDR2 FQGNSA.